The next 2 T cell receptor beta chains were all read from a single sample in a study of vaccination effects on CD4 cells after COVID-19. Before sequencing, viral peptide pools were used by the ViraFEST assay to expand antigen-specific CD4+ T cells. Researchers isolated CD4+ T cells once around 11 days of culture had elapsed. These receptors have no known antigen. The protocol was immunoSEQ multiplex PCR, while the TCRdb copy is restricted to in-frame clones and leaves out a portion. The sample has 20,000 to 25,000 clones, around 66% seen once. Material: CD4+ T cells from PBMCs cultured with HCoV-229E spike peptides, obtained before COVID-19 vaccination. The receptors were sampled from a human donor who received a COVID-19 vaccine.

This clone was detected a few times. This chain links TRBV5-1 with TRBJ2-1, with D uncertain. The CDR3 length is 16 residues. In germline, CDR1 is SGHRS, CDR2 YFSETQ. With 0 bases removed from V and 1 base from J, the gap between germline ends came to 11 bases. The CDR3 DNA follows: TGCGCCAGCAGCTTGGCCCTTAGAAATTCCTACAATGAGCAGTTCTTC. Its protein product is CASSLALRNSYNEQFF.

CDR3 in amino acids: CSVEGAGGRAETQYF. Written as DNA, the CDR3 is TGCAGCGTTGAAGGGGCGGGAGGGCGGGCGGAGACCCAGTACTTC. This chain connects TRBV29-1 to TRBJ2-5, with TRBD2 identical over 9 bases. J gave up 5 bases and V 1 base, and 8 bases lay outside the gene matches. The CDR3 covers 15 residues. Germline lookup yields CDR1 SQVTM and CDR2 ANQGSEA. Drawing the rest from reference TRBV29-1 and TRBJ2-5, the complete variable domain is SAVISQKPSRDICQRGTSLTIQCQVDSQVTMMFWYRQQPGQSLTLIATANQGSEATYESGFVIDKFPISRPNLTFSTLTVSNMSPEDSSIYLCSVEGAGGRAETQYFGPGTRLLVL.